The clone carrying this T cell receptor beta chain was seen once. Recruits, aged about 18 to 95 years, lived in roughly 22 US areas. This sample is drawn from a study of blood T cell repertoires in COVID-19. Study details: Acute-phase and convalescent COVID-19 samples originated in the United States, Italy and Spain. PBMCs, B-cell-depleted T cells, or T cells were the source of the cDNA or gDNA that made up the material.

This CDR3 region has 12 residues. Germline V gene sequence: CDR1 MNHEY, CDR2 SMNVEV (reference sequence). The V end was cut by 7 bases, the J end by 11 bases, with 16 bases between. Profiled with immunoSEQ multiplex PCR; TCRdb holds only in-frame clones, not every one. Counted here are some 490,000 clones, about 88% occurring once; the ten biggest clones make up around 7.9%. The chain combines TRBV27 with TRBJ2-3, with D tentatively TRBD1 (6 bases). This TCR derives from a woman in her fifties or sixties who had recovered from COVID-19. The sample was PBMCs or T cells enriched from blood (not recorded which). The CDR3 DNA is TGTGCCAGCACCCAAAGGGGGATGGGGCAGTATTTT. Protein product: CASTQRGMGQYF.